This passage covers 32 T cell receptor beta chains from one sample sequenced in a study of T cell responses to AZD1222 COVID-19 vaccine. Produced via immunoSEQ multiplex PCR; TCRdb's table is partial and in-frame only. The table has some 150,000 clones, approximately 92% seen once. The specimen comprised peripheral blood, sampled 28 days after the second AZD1222 dose. The source is an adult who received the AZD1222 COVID-19 vaccine.

The genes are TRBV24-1 and TRBJ2-3; TRBD2 matches 8 bases. Germline CDR1 and CDR2: KGHDR and SFDVKD. V was pared by 9 bases and J by 6 bases, with 7 bases of the junction left unmatched. The CDR3 loop spans 13 amino acids. The CDR3 spells CATGSGSKDTQYF. The CDR3 nucleotides are TGTGCCACCGGCAGCGGGAGTAAGGATACGCAGTATTTT.

CDR3 DNA: TGTGCCAGCAGCCTTGCCGGGAGGATGAACACTGAAGCTTTCTTT. This codes for CASSLAGRMNTEAFF. The V gene is TRBV11-1, the J gene TRBJ1-1; D remains ambiguous. CDR3 length: 15 amino acids. Germline values: CDR1 SGHAT, CDR2 FQDESV (reference sequence). The germline V and J ends were trimmed by 5 bases and 0 bases, with 13 bases remaining between them.

The genes are TRBV29-1 and TRBJ2-7; perhaps D is TRBD1 or TRBD2 (5 bases each). The CDR3 is 13 residues long. Germline CDR1 and CDR2: SQVTM and ANQGSEA. With 6 bases removed from V and 4 bases from J, the gap between germline ends came to 16 bases. The CDR3 bases are TGCAGCGTCCCGGGACGGCCCCCTTACGAGCAGTACTTC. This codes for CSVPGRPPYEQYF.

This clone was detected only once. J is TRBJ1-1 and V is TRBV12-3 or TRBV12-4; tentatively, D is TRBD1 (5 bases). V lost 0 bases and J lost 10, with 9 bases in between. CDR3 length equals 12 residues. The CDR3 sequence is CASSLATGGAFF. In DNA form, the CDR3 reads TGTGCCAGCAGTTTAGCGACGGGGGGAGCTTTCTTT.

DNA of the CDR3: TGTGCCAGCTCACCCTACCGGGGAGTGAACACCGGGGAGCTGTTTTTT. It specifies CASSPYRGVNTGELFF. The V and J genes are TRBV18 and TRBJ2-2; perhaps TRBD2 as D (5 bases). The CDR3 spans 16 residues. Germline values: CDR1 KGHSH, CDR2 LQKENI. Trimming took off 3 bases at V and 1 base at J, with 12 bases between the two ends.

The V call is TRBV29-1, the J call TRBJ2-1, with 7 bases that match TRBD1. Unmatched junction bases numbered 6, after V lost 7 bases and J lost 3 bases. The CDR3 length is 13 residues. Germline V gene sequence: CDR1 SQVTM, CDR2 ANQGSEA. The CDR3 DNA is TGCAGCGCCGGGGACAGCAACTACAATGAGCAGTTCTTC. It specifies CSAGDSNYNEQFF.

The gene calls are TRBV28 and TRBJ1-4; no firm D call. Germline V lookup: CDR1 MDHEN, CDR2 SYDVKM. V lost 5 bases and J lost 10, with 14 bases in between. The length of the CDR3 is 13 residues. The CDR3 nucleotides are TGTGCCAGCAGTGATTCCCCGAGCGGAAAACTGTTTTTT. Protein product: CASSDSPSGKLFF.

The rearrangement links TRBV19 to TRBJ1-1; TRBD1 aligns across 7 bases. Germline loops: CDR1 LNHDA, CDR2 SQIVND (reference sequence). This CDR3 has 16 amino acids. V shed 5 bases and J 1 base; nucleotides not matched to a gene: 10. CDR3 nucleotide sequence: TGTGCCAGTAGTCCCGGGACAGCCGGACCGAACACTGAAGCTTTCTTT. Protein: CASSPGTAGPNTEAFF.

This clone was observed once. The chain has TRBV9 and TRBJ1-3; D might be TRBD1 (6 bases). The CDR3 covers 18 residues. The ends were cut back, 0 bases at V and 2 bases at J, with 18 bases in the middle. Germline V gene lookup returns CDR1 SGDLS and CDR2 YYNGEE. CDR3: CASSVVGISGAAGNTIYF. DNA of the CDR3: TGTGCCAGCAGCGTAGTTGGTATTTCGGGGGCAGCTGGAAACACCATATATTTT.

The V call is TRBV14, the J call TRBJ2-2, with 14 bases that match TRBD2. The V and J ends lost 3 bases and 3 bases, in that order; junction bases with no gene match: 3. CDR3 length: 17 residues. Germline values: CDR1 SGHDN, CDR2 FVKESK. The chain's CDR3 is CASSQRTSGGYTGELFF. Here the CDR3 DNA reads TGTGCCAGCAGCCAGCGGACTAGCGGGGGGTACACCGGGGAGCTGTTTTTT.

The CDR3 spells CATSRDPSTAPLHF. The CDR3 nucleotides are TGTGCCACCAGCAGAGATCCGAGCACAGCACCCCTCCACTTT. This rearrangement joins TRBV15 to TRBJ1-6, with D uncertain. The CDR3 sequence is 14 residues long. The V end was cut by 0 bases, the J end by 11 bases, with 11 bases between. Germline CDR1 LNHNV, CDR2 YYDKDF (reference sequence).

The V gene is TRBV16, the J gene TRBJ1-2, with 10 bases fitting TRBD1. V trimming: 4 bases; J trimming: 6 bases; junction bases outside the gene matches: 2. The CDR3 is made up of 13 amino acids. Germline CDR1 reads KGHSY; CDR2 reads FQNENV. This chain's CDR3 is CASSRDRGNGYTF. CDR3 sequence (DNA): TGTGCCAGCAGCCGGGACAGGGGTAATGGCTACACCTTC.

The chain couples TRBV2 to TRBJ1-5; D is unclear. CDR3 length: 16 amino acids. V gave up 0 bases and J gave up 0 bases, with 9 bases separating them. Germline CDR1 reads SNHLY; CDR2 reads FYNNEI. As DNA, the CDR3 is TGTGCCAGCAGTGAAGCGGCAGGTCTTAGCAATCAGCCCCAGCATTTT. This gives the protein CASSEAAGLSNQPQHF.

This chain joins TRBV29-1 and TRBJ1-2; 7 nucleotides agree with TRBD1. The CDR3 extends over 13 amino acids. The germline V gene encodes CDR1 SQVTM and CDR2 ANQGSEA. J was trimmed by 4 bases and V by 4 bases; bases with no gene match: 6. CDR3 nucleotides: TGCAGCGTTGCAGGCAGGGGGGGCTATGGCTACACCTTC. Translated, it gives CSVAGRGGYGYTF.

V gene TRBV19 combines with J gene TRBJ2-1; D is possibly TRBD1 (6 bases). V was clipped by 4 bases and J by 7 bases, with 14 bases between them. Germline CDR1 and CDR2: LNHDA and SQIVND (reference sequence). The CDR3 spans 14 residues. The CDR3, as DNA: TGTGCCAGTAGTAGATCAGGGGATGGGAATGAGCAGTTCTTC. Protein product: CASSRSGDGNEQFF.

V usage is TRBV21-1 and J usage is TRBJ2-6. TRBV21-1 is shown as a pseudogene. This CDR3 has 17 amino acids. For the CDR3, the DNA is TGTGCCAGCAGCACTCGTAATCGGCGCTCTGGGGCCAACGTCCTGACTTTC. Its translation: CASSTRNRRSGANVLTF.

The chain has TRBV6-2 or TRBV6-3 and TRBJ1-2; D remains unclear. This CDR3 contains 12 residues. Germline V gene sequence: CDR1 MNHEY, CDR2 SVGEGT. V was trimmed by 6 bases and J by 10 bases, leaving 15 bases between them. The CDR3 DNA is TGTGCCAGCAGCCCCCTAGCCTATTTCTACACCTTC. This codes for CASSPLAYFYTF.

The chain employs TRBV7-2 and TRBJ2-7, with TRBD2 matching over 8 bases. Germline V gene sequence: CDR1 SGHTA, CDR2 FQGNSA. This CDR3 contains 15 residues. V shed 3 bases and J 2 bases; nucleotides not matched to a gene: 6. The CDR3, as DNA: TGTGCCAGCAGCTTCCTAGCGGGCCCTACCTACGAGCAGTACTTC. The encoded protein is CASSFLAGPTYEQYF.

DNA of the CDR3: TGCGCCAGCACTACTAGCGGGAAGTTCTACAATGAGCAGTTCTTC. It encodes CASTTSGKFYNEQFF. The J gene is TRBJ2-1, the V gene TRBV10-2; TRBD2 matches at 10 bases. Germline CDR1 and CDR2: WSHSY and SAAADI. The CDR3 consists of 15 residues. V gave up 7 bases and J gave up 3 bases; unmatched junction bases: 6.

This clone was seen once. V gene TRBV5-1 combines with J gene TRBJ2-7; 10 bases agree with TRBD1. The CDR3 is made up of 13 amino acids. The J segment lost 6 bases and the V segment lost 4 bases, leaving 4 bases of the junction unmatched. Germline V gives CDR1 SGHRS, CDR2 YFSETQ. Here the CDR3 DNA reads TGCGCCAGCAGCCCGGGACAGGGGTTCGAGCAGTACTTC. Protein sequence: CASSPGQGFEQYF.

V is TRBV11-2 and J is TRBJ1-5; 7 bases map to TRBD1. The germline V gene has CDR1 SGHAT and CDR2 FQNNGV. The CDR3 is 18 residues long. V shed 3 bases and J 0 bases; nucleotides not matched to a gene: 11. The CDR3 region is CASSLLRTGPYSNQPQHF. CDR3 nucleotide sequence: TGTGCCAGCAGCTTGCTCCGGACAGGCCCGTATAGCAATCAGCCCCAGCATTTT.

This sequence joins TRBV5-1 and TRBJ2-3, with 14 nucleotides matching TRBD2. V was pared by 0 bases and J by 5 bases, with 8 bases of the junction left unmatched. The CDR3 sequence is 18 residues long. The germline V gene encodes CDR1 SGHRS and CDR2 YFSETQ. CDR3 nucleotide sequence: TGCGCCAGCAGCTTGGCCGGACTAGCGGGAGGAAATAGAGATACGCAGTATTTT. Amino acids: CASSLAGLAGGNRDTQYF. The whole variable domain, remainder taken from reference TRBV5-1 and TRBJ2-3, is KAGVTQTPRYLIKTRGQQVTLSCSPISGHRSVSWYQQTPGQGLQFLFEYFSETQRNKGNFPGRFSGRQFSNSRSEMNVSTLELGDSALYLCASSLAGLAGGNRDTQYFGPGTRLTVL.

This rearrangement joins TRBV29-1 to TRBJ2-1, with 16 bases that match TRBD2. V shed 0 bases, J shed 4 bases, and the junction held 9 bases outside the gene matches. Germline V gene sequence: CDR1 SQVTM, CDR2 ANQGSEA. The CDR3 is 19 amino acids. CDR3 in amino acids: CSVEDPGTSGRAGYNEQFF. CDR3 in DNA: TGCAGCGTTGAAGACCCCGGGACTAGCGGGAGGGCCGGGTACAATGAGCAGTTCTTC.

J is TRBJ1-2 and V is TRBV19; D remains ambiguous. The CDR3 is 11 residues long. V was cut by 3 bases and J by 5 bases, with 4 bases left in between. Germline V gene data show CDR1 as LNHDA and CDR2 as SQIVND (reference sequence). The CDR3 protein is CASSMGYGYTF. CDR3 nucleotide sequence: TGTGCCAGTAGTATGGGTTATGGCTACACCTTC. Full variable domain (missing parts from reference TRBV19 and TRBJ1-2): DGGITQSPKYLFRKEGQNVTLSCEQNLNHDAMYWYRQDPGQGLRLIYYSQIVNDFQKGDIAEGYSVSREKKESFPLTVTSAQKNPTAFYLCASSMGYGYTFGSGTRLTVV.

The chain employs TRBV9 and TRBJ2-3; 9 nucleotides match TRBD1. Germline assignment: CDR1 SGDLS and CDR2 YYNGEE. V dropped 4 bases and J dropped 3; count of bases not matched to a gene: 6. The CDR3 spans 15 residues. CDR3 protein: CASSPGTGNTDTQYF. DNA for the CDR3: TGTGCCAGCAGCCCCGGGACAGGGAATACAGATACGCAGTATTTT.

The CDR3 is CASSSGGQGFHGYTF. The CDR3, as DNA: TGTGCCAGCAGTTCCGGGGGACAGGGATTCCATGGCTACACCTTC. The chain combines TRBV27 with TRBJ1-2; TRBD1 matches at 9 bases. After removal of 4 bases from V and 6 bases from J, the junction contained 9 bases not matched to a gene. The CDR3 extends over 15 amino acids. Looked up from germline, CDR1 is MNHEY and CDR2 is SMNVEV (reference sequence).

The chain employs TRBV5-4 and TRBJ2-2, with D perhaps TRBD2 (6 bases). V was trimmed by 0 bases and J by 2 bases, leaving 11 bases between them. Germline CDR1 SGHNT, CDR2 YYREEE (reference sequence). The CDR3 totals 16 residues. This CDR3 reads CASSLEVAVNTGELFF. In DNA, the CDR3 is TGTGCCAGCAGCTTGGAAGTAGCGGTTAACACCGGGGAGCTGTTTTTT.

The sample holds a few counts of this clone. The chain is built from TRBV15 and TRBJ2-7; D remains unclear. The CDR3 consists of 12 residues. Germline CDR1 is LNHNV and CDR2 is YYDKDF (reference sequence). V lost 0 bases and J lost 10, with 10 bases in between. The CDR3 sequence is CATSRDSTNQYF. The CDR3 DNA reads as TGTGCCACCAGCAGAGATAGTACCAATCAGTACTTC.

The gene calls are TRBV6-5 and TRBJ2-3; a weak D match, TRBD2 (5 bases). CDR1 and CDR2 from the germline V gene are MNHEY and SVGAGI. CDR3 size: 12 residues. V lost 6 bases to trimming and J lost 5 bases, with 9 bases between them. This CDR3 reads CASRTSLDTQYF. CDR3 bases: TGTGCCAGCAGAACTAGTTTAGATACGCAGTATTTT.

The chain recombines TRBV14 with TRBJ2-3; 7 nucleotides align to TRBD1. The CDR3 runs to 15 residues. J lost 8 bases, V lost 0 bases, and 8 bases had no gene match. Germline lookup yields CDR1 SGHDN and CDR2 FVKESK. The CDR3 region has the DNA TGTGCCAGCAGCCAAGAGGACAGGTCATCAGGTACGCAGTATTTT. Its translation is CASSQEDRSSGTQYF.

The chain employs TRBV19 and TRBJ2-1, with 13 nucleotides matching TRBD2. Germline CDR1 LNHDA, CDR2 SQIVND (reference sequence). CDR3 size: 14 residues. V lost 9 bases to trimming and J lost 10 bases; unmatched junction nucleotides: 9. The CDR3 DNA reads TGTGCCAGCTTACTAGCGGGAGGGTTAGGGGAGCAGTTCTTC. As protein: CASLLAGGLGEQFF.

The V and J genes are TRBV2 and TRBJ2-5; TRBD2 matches 11 bases. J was trimmed by 1 base and V by 4 bases; bases with no gene match: 2. Per germline, CDR1 SNHLY and CDR2 FYNNEI. This CDR3 contains 15 residues. Here the CDR3 reads CASSGLAGLQETQYF. CDR3 nucleotide sequence: TGTGCCAGCAGTGGACTAGCGGGGCTCCAAGAGACCCAGTACTTC. Using reference TRBV2 and TRBJ2-5 for the parts outside the CDR3, the full variable domain is EPEVTQTPSHQVTQMGQEVILRCVPISNHLYFYWYRQILGQKVEFLVSFYNNEISEKSEIFDDQFSVERPDGSNFTLKIRSTKLEDSAMYFCASSGLAGLQETQYFGPGTRLLVL.